These 14 T cell receptor beta chains originate from one sample sequenced in a study of technical replicates of blood from a handful of donors. Produced via immunoSEQ multiplex PCR; TCRdb's table is partial and in-frame only. The sample yields tens of thousands of clones, approximately 94% seen once. The sequenced sample was T cells isolated from PBMCs. The receptors here all came from a human donor in good health.

The J gene is TRBJ2-5, the V gene TRBV5-1; D is possibly TRBD1 (5 bases). There are 11 residues in the CDR3. The V gene's germline CDR1 is SGHRS and CDR2 YFSETQ. Deletions cut 5 bases from V and 5 bases from J, with 7 bases between. The CDR3 sequence: CASRGAETQYF. CDR3 nucleotides: TGCGCCAGCAGAGGGGCTGAGACCCAGTACTTC.

This chain joins TRBV11-2 and TRBJ2-7; TRBD2 matches at 11 bases. The V gene's germline CDR1 is SGHAT and CDR2 FQNNGV. The length of the CDR3 is 16 residues. The V gene end was trimmed by 1 base and the J gene end by 3 bases; junction bases not matched to a gene: 5. The CDR3: CASSLGASGGFYEQYF. CDR3 nucleotide sequence: TGTGCCAGCAGCTTAGGGGCTAGCGGGGGGTTCTACGAGCAGTACTTC.

The chain links TRBV18 to TRBJ1-1; 11 bases align to TRBD1. With 6 bases clipped from V and 1 base from J, the junction kept 7 bases outside the gene matches. CDR3 length: 16 amino acids. Germline CDR1 is KGHSH and CDR2 is LQKENI. The CDR3 sequence: CASSHGTGGRNTEAFF. In nucleotides, the CDR3 is TGTGCCAGCTCCCACGGGACAGGGGGGCGGAACACTGAAGCTTTCTTT.

The chain is built from TRBV11-3 and TRBJ2-1, with no clear D. This CDR3 spans 13 amino acids. Trimming stripped 3 bases from V and 3 bases from J, with 6 bases between. Germline-derived CDR1 and CDR2 are SGHNT and YENEEA. The CDR3 sequence is CASSLTDYNEQFF. The CDR3 DNA reads TGTGCCAGCAGCTTGACTGACTACAATGAGCAGTTCTTC.

The rearrangement links TRBV5-4 to TRBJ2-2, with D maybe TRBD2 (6 bases). V lost 4 bases and J lost 0, with 13 bases in between. This CDR3 comprises 16 residues. Germline V gene sequence: CDR1 SGHNT, CDR2 YYREEE (reference sequence). CDR3: CASSQRRVSNTGELFF. In DNA, the CDR3 is TGTGCCAGCAGCCAGAGGAGGGTTTCGAACACCGGGGAGCTGTTTTTT. The full variable domain, completed using reference TRBV5-4 and TRBJ2-2, is ETGVTQSPTHLIKTRGQQVTLRCSSQSGHNTVSWYQQALGQGPQFIFQYYREEENGRGNFPPRFSGLQFPNYSSELNVNALELDDSALYLCASSQRRVSNTGELFFGEGSRLTVL.

The table lists this clone with a count of one. The gene calls are TRBV27 and TRBJ2-2; D gene unclear. The CDR3 has 14 residues. CDR1 and CDR2 (germline): MNHEY, SMNVEV (reference sequence). V shed 7 bases and J shed 1 base, with 10 bases lying between them. The CDR3 bases are TGTGCCAGCACCCCAGCGCGGAACACCGGGGAGCTGTTTTTT. The encoded protein is CASTPARNTGELFF.

The chain is built from TRBV4-1 and TRBJ2-7, with TRBD1 identical over 7 bases. Trimming cost V 3 bases and J 4 bases; bases outside gene matches: 12. CDR1 and CDR2 (germline): MGHRA, YSYEKL. There are 16 residues in the CDR3. CDR3 coding DNA: TGCGCCAGCAGCCAGTTCCCGGGACAGCCTTCATACGAGCAGTACTTC. It codes for CASSQFPGQPSYEQYF.

The chain uses TRBV29-1 and TRBJ2-1; TRBD1 matches at 10 bases. Per the germline V gene, CDR1 is SQVTM and CDR2 is ANQGSEA. The CDR3 extends over 16 amino acids. V lost 0 bases and J lost 2; bases outside the gene matches: 4. The CDR3 loop reads CSVEEGGTGAYNEQFF. As DNA, the CDR3 is TGCAGCGTTGAAGAAGGGGGGACAGGGGCCTACAATGAGCAGTTCTTC.

The chain combines TRBV30 with TRBJ1-2; D unresolved. Germline CDR1 reads GTSNPN; CDR2 reads SVGIG (reference sequence). V lost 3 bases to trimming and J lost 7 bases, with 12 bases between them. The CDR3 sequence is 12 residues long. CDR3 amino acids: CAWRPTFLGYTF. In DNA form, the CDR3 reads TGTGCCTGGAGGCCTACTTTTCTTGGCTACACCTTC.

The chain combines TRBV5-1 with TRBJ2-1, with D possibly TRBD2 on 6 matching bases. CDR1 and CDR2 from the germline V gene are SGHRS and YFSETQ. V was cut by 3 bases and J by 3 bases, with 10 bases left in between. The CDR3 contains 14 residues. The CDR3 is CASSSAGGYNEQFF. The CDR3 DNA reads TGCGCCAGCAGCTCAGCCGGGGGCTACAATGAGCAGTTCTTC.

The chain is built from TRBV6-5 and TRBJ2-2; TRBD1 aligns across 8 bases. The ends lost 6 bases at V and 5 bases at J; junction bases unmatched: 5. CDR3 length: 14 amino acids. CDR1 and CDR2 from the germline V gene are MNHEY and SVGAGI. The CDR3 loop reads CASRTGVGTGELFF. Written as DNA, the CDR3 is TGTGCCAGCAGGACAGGGGTAGGGACCGGGGAGCTGTTTTTT.

For the CDR3, the DNA is TGTGCCAGCAGCGCTACAGGGATAGGCTACACCTTC. This encodes CASSATGIGYTF. The chain recombines TRBV7-8 with TRBJ1-2, with a tentative D call TRBD1 (6 bases). CDR1 is SGHVS and CDR2 is FQNEAQ in the germline V gene. V lost 5 bases and J 8 bases, leaving 12 bases between the germline ends. The length of the CDR3 is 12 residues.

This chain uses TRBV6-4 with TRBJ1-5; the match to TRBD1 covers 12 bases. V gave up 0 bases and J gave up 6 bases; unmatched junction bases: 12. Germline assignment: CDR1 MRHNA and CDR2 SNTAGT. The CDR3 is 19 residues long. CDR3 region: CASSDSAGTGGKITQPQHF. The CDR3 DNA follows: TGTGCCAGCAGTGACTCAGCCGGGACAGGGGGCAAAATCACTCAGCCCCAGCATTTT.

The rearrangement joins TRBV4-2 to TRBJ1-6; D perhaps matches TRBD1 (5 bases). The CDR3 contains 15 residues. Per germline, CDR1 LGHNA and CDR2 YNFKEQ. V lost 0 bases to trimming and J lost 10 bases, with 13 bases between them. CDR3 DNA: TGTGCCAGCAGCCAAGAGGACCATCGACAGTCACCCCTCCACTTT. Amino acids: CASSQEDHRQSPLHF.